This T cell receptor (beta chain) was identified during a study of T cell changes during pregnancy in multiple sclerosis. Some clones are missing from TCRdb's copy, which holds only in-frame ones; the method was immunoSEQ multiplex PCR. There are 35,000 to 45,000 clones in the sample; about 85% occur only once, and roughly 0.87% lies in the top ten. Germline assignment: CDR1 SGHTS and CDR2 YDEGEE. Trimming took off 9 bases at V and 2 bases at J, with 17 bases between the two ends. The CDR3 is 14 residues long. The chain carries TRBV5-8 and TRBJ1-1; possibly TRBD1 for D (6 bases). The input for sequencing was CD4+ T cells from peripheral blood mononuclear cells, taken after pregnancy. The origin of this receptor is a female donor with multiple sclerosis, enrolled in a pregnancy study. The CDR3 loop is CATRSRGLNTEAFF. DNA for the CDR3: TGTGCCACCAGGAGCAGGGGCCTAAACACTGAAGCTTTCTTT.